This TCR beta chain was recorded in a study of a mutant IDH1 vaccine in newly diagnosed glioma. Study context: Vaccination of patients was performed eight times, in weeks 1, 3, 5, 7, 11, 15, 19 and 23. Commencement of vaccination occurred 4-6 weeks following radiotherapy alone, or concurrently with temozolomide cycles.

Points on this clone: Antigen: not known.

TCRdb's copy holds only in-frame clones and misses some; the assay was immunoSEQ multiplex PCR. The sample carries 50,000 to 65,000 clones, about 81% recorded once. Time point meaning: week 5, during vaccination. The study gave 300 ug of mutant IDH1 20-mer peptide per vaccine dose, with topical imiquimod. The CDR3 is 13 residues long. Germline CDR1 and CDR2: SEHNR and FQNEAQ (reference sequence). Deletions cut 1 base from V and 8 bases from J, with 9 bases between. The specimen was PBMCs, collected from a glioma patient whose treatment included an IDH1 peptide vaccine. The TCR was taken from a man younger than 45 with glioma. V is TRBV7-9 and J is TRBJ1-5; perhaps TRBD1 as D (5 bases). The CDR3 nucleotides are TGTGCCAGCAGCTTAGACGGGGGAGAGCCCCAGCATTTT. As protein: CASSLDGGEPQHF.